These T cell receptor beta chains were read from a single sample in a study of T cell changes during pregnancy in multiple sclerosis. Libraries were prepared by immunoSEQ multiplex PCR; TCRdb keeps only in-frame clonotypes and omits some of them. The table has 70,000 or so clones, approximately 92% seen once. The material was peripheral blood, obtained in the third trimester of pregnancy. The receptor set was obtained from a female donor in good health, enrolled as a control in a pregnancy study. The CDR3 runs from the conserved cysteine through the conserved F or W. D genes are given only for firm matches. The size of a clone is reported for some rows only, either as once, few or many, or as a class for expanded clones.

. TRBJ2-5 . TRBV7-9 TGTGCCAGCAGCTCCAGGGGCGCGGAGACCCAGTACTTC CASSSRGAETQYF
. TRBJ2-1 . TRBV15 TGTGCCACCAGCACTAGACTAGTCTCCTACAATGAGCAGTTCTTC CATSTRLVSYNEQFF
TRBD1 TRBJ2-3 . TRBV5-4 TGTGCCAGCAGCTTCCTGGACAGGGGGCGCGAAGATACGCAGTATTTT CASSFLDRGREDTQYF
TRBD1 TRBJ1-1 . TRBV7-2 TGTGCCAGCAGCTCGGGACAGTTAGTCACTGAAGCTTTCTTT CASSSGQLVTEAFF
. TRBJ1-5 . TRBV4-2 TGTGCCAGCAGCCCTAAGGGAGGGACGACCCATCAGCCCCAGCATTTT CASSPKGGTTHQPQHF
TRBD1 TRBJ1-1 once TRBV5-1 TGCGCCAGCAGCTCACGACCTACAGGGGAGAACACTGAAGCTTTCTTT CASSSRPTGENTEAFF
TRBD1 TRBJ1-2 . TRBV23-1 TGCGCCAGCAGTCCAAAGCGAGATGCGCGGACAGGGTACTATGGCTACACCTTC CASSPKRDARTGYYGYTF
TRBD2 TRBJ2-3 . TRBV9 TGTGCCAGCAGCGTCGGGACTAGCATTGCCACAGATACGCAGTATTTT CASSVGTSIATDTQYF
. TRBJ1-1 once TRBV7-6 TGTGCCAGCAGCCATATACCGTTTTCGACAGATAACACTGAAGCTTTCTTT CASSHIPFSTDNTEAFF
TRBD1 TRBJ1-1 . TRBV7-8 TGTGCCAGCAGCTCACTCCGGGACAGGGCATTTGAAGCTTTCTTT CASSSLRDRAFEAFF
. TRBJ2-3 . TRBV30 TGTGCCTGGAGTGGAAGTCACACAACGTTCCGGGGCACAGATACGCAGTATTTT CAWSGSHTTFRGTDTQYF
. TRBJ2-5 . TRBV4-1 TGCGCCAGCAGCCCTACCCTAGCGAGGGGTCAAGAGACCCAGTACTTC CASSPTLARGQETQYF
TRBD1 TRBJ2-5 . TRBV7-9 TGTGCCAGCAGCTTTGAATCTGGACAGGGAAGGACCCAGTACTTC CASSFESGQGRTQYF
. TRBJ2-7 . TRBV7-6 TGTGCCAGCAGCTTACTAGGTCAGAACGAGCAGTACTTC CASSLLGQNEQYF